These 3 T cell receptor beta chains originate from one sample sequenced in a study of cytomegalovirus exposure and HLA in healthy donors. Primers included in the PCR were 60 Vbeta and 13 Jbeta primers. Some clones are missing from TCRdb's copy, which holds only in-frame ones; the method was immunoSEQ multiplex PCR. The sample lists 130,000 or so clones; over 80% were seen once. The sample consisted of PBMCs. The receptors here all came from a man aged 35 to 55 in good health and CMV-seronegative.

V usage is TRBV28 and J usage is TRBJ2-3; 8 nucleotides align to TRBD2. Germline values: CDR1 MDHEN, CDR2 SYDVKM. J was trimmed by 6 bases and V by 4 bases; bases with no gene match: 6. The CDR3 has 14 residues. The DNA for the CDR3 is TGTGCCAGCAGTTCAAGTAGCGGGGAGGATACGCAGTATTTT. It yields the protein CASSSSSGEDTQYF.

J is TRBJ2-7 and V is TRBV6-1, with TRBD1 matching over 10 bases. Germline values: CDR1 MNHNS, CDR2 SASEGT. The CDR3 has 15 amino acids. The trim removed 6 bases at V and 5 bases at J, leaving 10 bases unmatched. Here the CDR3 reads CASSDSRDRGHEQYF. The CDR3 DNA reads TGTGCCAGCAGCGATTCCCGGGACAGGGGCCACGAGCAGTACTTC.

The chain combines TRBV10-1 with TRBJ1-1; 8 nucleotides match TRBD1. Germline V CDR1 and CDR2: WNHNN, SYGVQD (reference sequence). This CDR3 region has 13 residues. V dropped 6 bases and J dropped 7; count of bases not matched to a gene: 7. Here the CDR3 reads CASRIIQGVEAFF. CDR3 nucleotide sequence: TGCGCCAGCAGGATAATACAGGGGGTTGAAGCTTTCTTT.